Below are 20 T cell receptor beta chains sequenced from a single sample in a study of cytomegalovirus exposure and HLA in healthy donors. Primers: 60 Vbeta forward and 13 Jbeta reverse. Generated by immunoSEQ multiplex PCR, the TCRdb table keeps only in-frame clones and is missing some. The sample has 110,000 to 150,000 clones; approximately 82% are singletons. Sequenced: PBMCs. These receptors all stem from a woman aged 60 to 75 in good health and CMV-seropositive.

V and J are TRBV4-1 and TRBJ1-1, with 9 bases that match TRBD1. The CDR3 totals 15 residues. Trimming at V came to 5 bases and at J to 2 bases, leaving 6 bases not matched to a gene. Germline V gene sequence: CDR1 MGHRA, CDR2 YSYEKL. The CDR3 sequence: CASSGAGQGNTEAFF. The CDR3 DNA is TGCGCCAGCAGCGGAGCGGGACAGGGAAACACTGAAGCTTTCTTT.

The V call is TRBV5-1, the J call TRBJ2-3; the D is unclear. CDR1 and CDR2 from the germline V gene are SGHRS and YFSETQ. V lost 0 bases, J lost 1 base, and 9 bases lay in between. CDR3 length equals 15 residues. The CDR3: CASSLVVPGTDTQYF. CDR3 DNA: TGCGCCAGCAGCTTGGTGGTCCCGGGCACAGATACGCAGTATTTT. Full variable domain (remainder filled in from reference TRBV5-1 and TRBJ2-3): KAGVTQTPRYLIKTRGQQVTLSCSPISGHRSVSWYQQTPGQGLQFLFEYFSETQRNKGNFPGRFSGRQFSNSRSEMNVSTLELGDSALYLCASSLVVPGTDTQYFGPGTRLTVL.

The rearrangement links TRBV27 to TRBJ1-1; tentative D call: TRBD1 (6 bases). With 5 bases removed from V and 4 bases from J, the gap between germline ends came to 20 bases. Germline V gene lookup returns CDR1 MNHEY and CDR2 SMNVEV (reference sequence). This CDR3 has 16 residues. The CDR3 nucleotides read TGTGCCAGCAGTCCCAGGACAGTTTGGGGTACCACTGAAGCTTTCTTT. This codes for CASSPRTVWGTTEAFF.

The rearrangement links TRBV5-1 to TRBJ2-1; the D gene is possibly TRBD1 (6 bases). V was pared by 0 bases and J by 9 bases, with 7 bases between. The CDR3 is 12 amino acids. Germline CDR1 reads SGHRS; CDR2 reads YFSETQ. The CDR3 DNA reads as TGCGCCAGCAGCTTGGTGGGGGCTGAGCAGTTCTTC. It codes for CASSLVGAEQFF.

V usage is TRBV7-3 and J usage is TRBJ1-2; TRBD1 aligns across 11 bases. The CDR3 is made up of 14 amino acids. V was clipped by 4 bases and J by 7 bases; unmatched bases: 5. From germline, CDR1 is SGHTA and CDR2 FQGTGA. The CDR3 nucleotides are TGTGCCAGCAGCTCGGACAGGGGGCGCGGTGGCTACACCTTC. It is translated as CASSSDRGRGGYTF. Complete variable domain (other parts from reference TRBV7-3 and TRBJ1-2): GAGVSQTPSNKVTEKGKYVELRCDPISGHTALYWYRQSLGQGPEFLIYFQGTGAADDSGLPNDRFFAVRPEGSVSTLKIQRTERGDSAVYLCASSSDRGRGGYTFGSGTRLTVV.

The chain has TRBV30 and TRBJ1-2; 7 bases align to TRBD1. Germline V lookup: CDR1 GTSNPN, CDR2 SVGIG (reference sequence). The CDR3 length is 14 residues. J was trimmed by 7 bases and V by 2 bases; bases with no gene match: 10. The CDR3 loop is CAWSFRGQRAGYTF. The CDR3 coding sequence is TGTGCCTGGAGTTTTAGGGGACAGAGGGCTGGCTACACCTTC.

The J gene is TRBJ2-3, the V gene TRBV28; D unresolved. This CDR3 region has 14 residues. With 3 bases removed from V and 4 bases from J, the gap between germline ends came to 11 bases. CDR1 MDHEN and CDR2 SYDVKM come from the germline V gene. CDR3 amino acids: CASSFRHSPDTQYF. CDR3 DNA sequence: TGTGCCAGCAGTTTTCGTCACAGCCCAGATACGCAGTATTTT. Variable domain in full (rest from reference TRBV28 and TRBJ2-3): DVKVTQSSRYLVKRTGEKVFLECVQDMDHENMFWYRQDPGLGLRLIYFSYDVKMKEKGDIPEGYSVSREKKERFSLILESASTNQTSMYLCASSFRHSPDTQYFGPGTRLTVL.

This clone was picked up one time. The rearrangement uses TRBV7-2 and TRBJ2-1; possible D gene TRBD1, 6 bases. CDR1 is SGHTA and CDR2 is FQGNSA in the germline V gene. CDR3 length equals 14 residues. V lost 1 base, J lost 13 bases, and 17 bases lay in between. The DNA of the CDR3 is TGTGCCAGCAGCTTAGAGGATTTCAGGGGCGGTCAGTTCTTC. It yields the protein CASSLEDFRGGQFF.

This chain connects TRBV7-9 to TRBJ1-2; 8 positions match TRBD1. CDR1 SEHNR and CDR2 FQNEAQ come from the germline V gene (reference sequence). The V and J ends lost 1 base and 6 bases, in that order; junction bases with no gene match: 1. CDR3 size: 13 residues. The CDR3 DNA sequence: TGTGCCAGCAGCTTAGACAGGGGGGATGGCTACACCTTC. Amino acid sequence: CASSLDRGDGYTF.

The rearrangement uses TRBV5-6 and TRBJ2-3; D not certain. Trimming pared 0 bases from V and 6 bases from J, leaving 5 bases between. The CDR3 totals 12 residues. Germline CDR1 and CDR2: SGHDT and YYEEEE. For the CDR3, the DNA is TGTGCCAGCAGCTTGGTCGGGGATACGCAGTATTTT. It yields the protein CASSLVGDTQYF.

Only a few counts were recorded for this clone. This chain links TRBV4-3 with TRBJ1-4; D perhaps matches TRBD1 (5 bases). Trimming removed 4 bases from V and 3 bases from J, with 12 bases in between. There are 15 residues in the CDR3. CDR1 and CDR2 from the germline V gene are LGHNA and YSLEER. CDR3 residues: CASSRKWGANEKLFF. In DNA, the CDR3 is TGCGCCAGCAGCCGAAAGTGGGGGGCTAATGAAAAACTGTTTTTT.

The chain has TRBV18 and TRBJ2-7; possible D gene TRBD1, 6 bases. The germline V and J ends were trimmed by 3 bases and 5 bases, with 14 bases remaining between them. The CDR3 spans 14 residues. Per the germline V gene, CDR1 is KGHSH and CDR2 is LQKENI. As DNA, the CDR3 is TGTGCCAGCTCACCCCAGGGGTGGGCTAACGAGCAGTACTTC. Translation gives CASSPQGWANEQYF.

V is TRBV14 and J is TRBJ2-5; D gene ambiguous. The germline gives CDR1 SGHDN, CDR2 FVKESK. The CDR3 sequence is 15 residues long. V was pared by 2 bases and J by 1 base, with 11 bases between. The CDR3 loop reads CASSQSLVSQETQYF. The DNA of the CDR3 is TGTGCCAGCAGCCAATCCCTAGTAAGCCAAGAGACCCAGTACTTC.

A few counts support this clone. The rearrangement uses TRBV15 and TRBJ2-7; D ambiguous. V was pared by 4 bases and J by 0 bases, with 10 bases between. The CDR3 length is 14 residues. The germline gives CDR1 LNHNV, CDR2 YYDKDF (reference sequence). CDR3 in DNA: TGTGCCACCAGCACAAAACAGAGCTCCTACGAGCAGTACTTC. This translates into CATSTKQSSYEQYF.

The V call is TRBV19, the J call TRBJ2-7, with D hard to call. Germline-derived CDR1 and CDR2 are LNHDA and SQIVND (reference sequence). CDR3 length: 13 residues. The V gene lost 4 bases and the J gene lost 1 base, with 8 bases spanning the gap. In DNA, the CDR3 is TGTGCCAGTAGTAATGCAGGTTCCTACGAGCAGTACTTC. Its translation: CASSNAGSYEQYF.

The V gene is TRBV7-2, the J gene TRBJ2-7; the match to TRBD2 covers 12 bases. CDR3 length: 17 amino acids. Trimming removed 1 base from V and 7 bases from J; junction bases left unmatched: 11. Germline CDR1 and CDR2: SGHTA and FQGNSA. The CDR3 is CASSLEGGLAGLKEQYF. The CDR3 DNA reads as TGTGCCAGCAGCTTAGAGGGGGGACTAGCGGGTTTGAAGGAGCAGTACTTC.

The chain carries TRBV7-9 and TRBJ1-4, with D possibly being TRBD1 (5 bases). The CDR3 is 14 amino acids. V was trimmed by 5 bases and J by 7 bases, leaving 14 bases between them. CDR1 and CDR2 (germline): SEHNR, FQNEAQ (reference sequence). The CDR3 sequence: CASSPAGGGEKLFF. In nucleotides, the CDR3 is TGTGCCAGCAGCCCCGCGGGGGGTGGTGAAAAACTGTTTTTT.

The gene calls are TRBV29-1 and TRBJ2-1, with a tentative D call TRBD2 (5 bases). The germline CDR1 and CDR2 sequences are SQVTM and ANQGSEA. V lost 4 bases and J 0 bases, leaving 7 bases between the germline ends. The CDR3 runs 13 residues. Here the CDR3 reads CSVGESSYNEQFF. CDR3 nucleotides: TGCAGCGTTGGGGAGAGCTCCTACAATGAGCAGTTCTTC.

The CDR3 spells CAWSVSLDYEQYF. Written as DNA, the CDR3 is TGTGCCTGGAGTGTATCCCTCGACTACGAGCAGTACTTC. This sequence joins TRBV30 and TRBJ2-5, with D uncertain. The J call may be in error: the DNA end matches TRBJ2-7 better. From germline, CDR1 is GTSNPN and CDR2 SVGIG (reference sequence). The CDR3 has 13 residues.

The genes are TRBV5-1 and TRBJ1-5; D is possibly TRBD1 (6 bases). The V end was cut by 0 bases, the J end by 10 bases, with 17 bases between. CDR3 length: 15 amino acids. CDR1 and CDR2 from the germline V gene are SGHRS and YFSETQ. This CDR3 reads CASSLVDSSINPQHF. The DNA of the CDR3 is TGCGCCAGCAGCTTGGTGGACAGCTCCATCAACCCCCAGCATTTT.